These 31 T cell receptor beta chains originate from one sample sequenced in a study of cytomegalovirus exposure and HLA in healthy donors. Assay used: immunoSEQ multiplex PCR; TCRdb lists only in-frame clones, some missing. The sample carries fewer than 120,000 clones, 88% recorded once. Sequencing used PBMCs. Receptors originate from a woman aged 25-40 years in good health and CMV-seropositive.

The chain uses TRBV6-1 and TRBJ2-7; 9 positions match TRBD2. Germline V gene data show CDR1 as MNHNS and CDR2 as SASEGT. This CDR3 is 15 amino acids long. V shed 2 bases and J 2 bases; nucleotides not matched to a gene: 4. For the CDR3, the DNA is TGTGCCAGCAGTGAATGGGTAGCGGGAGCCTACGAGCAGTACTTC. Amino acids: CASSEWVAGAYEQYF.

V gene TRBV2 combines with J gene TRBJ1-2, with D maybe TRBD1 (5 bases). Germline values: CDR1 SNHLY, CDR2 FYNNEI. V was trimmed by 8 bases and J by 3 bases, leaving 19 bases between them. The CDR3 is 15 residues long. Here the CDR3 DNA reads TGTGCCAGCCTGGGCCTTCAAGAGACAGACTATGGCTACACCTTC. It translates to CASLGLQETDYGYTF. The full variable domain, its missing parts supplied by reference TRBV2 and TRBJ1-2, is EPEVTQTPSHQVTQMGQEVILRCVPISNHLYFYWYRQILGQKVEFLVSFYNNEISEKSEIFDDQFSVERPDGSNFTLKIRSTKLEDSAMYFCASLGLQETDYGYTFGSGTRLTVV.

The V gene is TRBV15, the J gene TRBJ2-1; 11 bases align to TRBD2. The CDR3 loop spans 15 amino acids. Germline lookup yields CDR1 LNHNV and CDR2 YYDKDF (reference sequence). Trimming took 4 bases from V and 9 from J; bases not matched to a gene: 8. This CDR3 reads CATSKLAGGPVEQFF. In nucleotides, the CDR3 is TGTGCCACCAGCAAGTTAGCGGGGGGGCCGGTTGAGCAGTTCTTC.

The rearrangement joins TRBV15 to TRBJ2-3, with TRBD2 matching 14 bases. The CDR3 length is 15 residues. CDR1 is LNHNV and CDR2 is YYDKDF in the germline V gene (reference sequence). V dropped 11 bases and J dropped 4; count of bases not matched to a gene: 8. The CDR3 DNA reads TGTGCCTCAGCCGGGACTAGCGGGGGACCAGATACGCAGTATTTT. Residues: CASAGTSGGPDTQYF.

The chain carries TRBV7-2 and TRBJ2-7, with a possible D match to TRBD2 (6 bases). The germline gives CDR1 SGHTA, CDR2 FQGNSA. The CDR3 has 14 amino acids. The germline V and J ends were trimmed by 5 bases and 0 bases, with 11 bases remaining between them. The CDR3 loop is CASSRDSNSYEQYF. The CDR3, as DNA: TGTGCCAGCAGCCGGGACTCGAACTCCTACGAGCAGTACTTC.

The chain employs TRBV27 and TRBJ2-1, with D unclear. CDR3 length equals 13 residues. V was cut by 2 bases and J by 3 bases, with 5 bases left in between. Germline CDR1 is MNHEY and CDR2 is SMNVEV (reference sequence). The CDR3 here is CASSLGHYNEQFF. CDR3 nucleotides: TGTGCCAGCAGTTTAGGGCACTACAATGAGCAGTTCTTC.

The rearrangement joins TRBV5-1 to TRBJ2-3; no firm D call. This CDR3 spans 13 amino acids. CDR1 and CDR2 (germline): SGHRS, YFSETQ. The V end lost 5 bases, the J end lost 0 bases, and 7 bases lay between the germline ends. CDR3 loop: CASSPSSTDTQYF. DNA of the CDR3: TGCGCCAGCAGTCCTTCTAGCACAGATACGCAGTATTTT.

CDR3 sequence: CASSQSGGSGNEKLFF. Here the CDR3 DNA reads TGTGCCAGCAGCCAGAGCGGGGGCAGCGGTAATGAAAAACTGTTTTTT. The J gene is TRBJ1-4, the V gene TRBV4-2, with D perhaps matching TRBD1 (6 bases). Trimming pared 3 bases from V and 4 bases from J, leaving 15 bases between. The CDR3 sequence is 16 residues long. CDR1 LGHNA and CDR2 YNFKEQ come from the germline V gene.

V is TRBV11-2 and J is TRBJ2-7; tentative D call: TRBD2 (5 bases). This CDR3 has 13 residues. CDR1 is SGHAT, CDR2 FQNNGV, per germline. V was clipped by 5 bases and J by 2 bases, with 10 bases between them. The CDR3 sequence is CASSPGIAYEQYF. In nucleotides, the CDR3 is TGTGCCAGCAGCCCCGGGATAGCCTACGAGCAGTACTTC.

The chain carries TRBV30 and TRBJ1-5; 7 nucleotides agree with TRBD1. CDR1 is GTSNPN, CDR2 SVGIG, per germline (reference sequence). Trimming at V came to 2 bases and at J to 5 bases, leaving 3 bases not matched to a gene. The CDR3 has 13 residues. CDR3 sequence reads: CAWSTGVDQPQHF. The CDR3 nucleotides are TGTGCCTGGAGTACAGGGGTTGATCAGCCCCAGCATTTT.

This sequence joins TRBV9 and TRBJ2-1; 10 nucleotides match TRBD2. Looked up from germline, CDR1 is SGDLS and CDR2 is YYNGEE. J was trimmed by 0 bases and V by 3 bases; bases with no gene match: 3. The CDR3 is 16 residues long. The CDR3 coding sequence is TGTGCCAGCAGCGCCCCTAGCGGGAGCTCCTACAATGAGCAGTTCTTC. Translated, it gives CASSAPSGSSYNEQFF.

The chain combines TRBV4-2 with TRBJ2-7; 9 positions match TRBD1. The CDR3 loop spans 15 amino acids. Looked up from germline, CDR1 is LGHNA and CDR2 is YNFKEQ. Trimming at V came to 2 bases and at J to 5 bases, leaving 7 bases not matched to a gene. The CDR3 coding sequence is TGTGCCAGCAGCCAAACCGGGACAGGGATCAACGAGCAGTACTTC. Translating gives CASSQTGTGINEQYF.

V gene TRBV20-1 combines with J gene TRBJ2-7; 7 bases map to TRBD2. The germline V gene encodes CDR1 DFQATT and CDR2 SNEGSKA (reference sequence). This CDR3 has 11 residues. Germline trimming cut 6 bases from V and 3 bases from J; bases unmatched to any gene: 2. CDR3 protein: CSAGGVYEQYF. In DNA, the CDR3 is TGCAGTGCGGGGGGGGTCTACGAGCAGTACTTC.

The table lists this clone with a few counts. J is TRBJ1-2 and V is TRBV5-1; perhaps TRBD1 as D (5 bases). The CDR3 consists of 14 residues. Trimming took 7 bases from V and 0 from J, leaving 13 bases between them. Germline CDR1 SGHRS, CDR2 YFSETQ. The CDR3 nucleotides are TGCGCCAGCGCGGAGCGACAGACTAACTATGGCTACACCTTC. Its protein is CASAERQTNYGYTF.

The CDR3 reads CASSYGPQQYF. The DNA of the CDR3 is TGTGCCAGCAGTTACGGCCCACAGCAGTACTTC. The J gene is TRBJ2-7, the V gene TRBV6-5; the D is unclear. Between the trimmed V and J ends, which lost 2 bases and 8 bases, there was a span of 7 bases. The CDR3 totals 11 residues. Germline V gene sequence: CDR1 MNHEY, CDR2 SVGAGI.

The V gene is TRBV15, the J gene TRBJ2-5; 7 nucleotides align to TRBD2. The CDR3 sequence is 15 residues long. Germline-derived CDR1 and CDR2 are LNHNV and YYDKDF (reference sequence). J lost 2 bases, V lost 0 bases, and 3 bases had no gene match. The CDR3 region has the DNA TGTGCCACCAGCAGAGATCCGGGGGGACAAGAGACCCAGTACTTC. Translating it yields CATSRDPGGQETQYF.

The chain uses TRBV7-9 and TRBJ2-2; 7 bases map to TRBD1. The CDR3 covers 16 residues. With 5 bases clipped from V and 4 bases from J, the junction kept 10 bases outside the gene matches. The V gene's germline CDR1 is SEHNR and CDR2 FQNEAQ (reference sequence). CDR3 protein: CASSPYDRVGTGELFF. The CDR3 DNA is TGTGCCAGCAGCCCATATGACAGGGTGGGCACCGGGGAGCTGTTTTTT.

CDR3 sequence reads: CASSLVGQGVQYF. The CDR3 DNA reads as TGTGCCAGCAGCTTGGTGGGACAGGGCGTTCAGTACTTC. This sequence joins TRBV5-4 and TRBJ2-4; 9 bases map to TRBD1. V was pared by 0 bases and J by 11 bases, with 3 bases of the junction left unmatched. CDR3 length: 13 residues. Germline CDR1 and CDR2: SGHNT and YYREEE (reference sequence).

V is TRBV5-4 and J is TRBJ1-1; D unresolved. CDR1 is SGHNT and CDR2 is YYREEE in the germline V gene (reference sequence). This CDR3 region has 14 residues. Trimming left V 4 bases short and J 7 bases short, with 17 bases between. The CDR3 DNA sequence: TGTGCCAGCAGCCTCACGGGAGCACTACTTGAAGCTTTCTTT. It translates to CASSLTGALLEAFF.

The V and J genes are TRBV9 and TRBJ2-7; TRBD1 matches 7 bases. Germline V gives CDR1 SGDLS, CDR2 YYNGEE. V trimming: 0 bases; J trimming: 1 base; junction bases outside the gene matches: 4. The length of the CDR3 is 15 residues. CDR3 coding DNA: TGTGCCAGCAGCGTAGGGGACAGTACGTCCTACGAGCAGTACTTC. It yields the protein CASSVGDSTSYEQYF. Full variable domain (remainder filled in from reference TRBV9 and TRBJ2-7): DSGVTQTPKHLITATGQRVTLRCSPRSGDLSVYWYQQSLDQGLQFLIQYYNGEERAKGNILERFSAQQFPDLHSELNLSSLELGDSALYFCASSVGDSTSYEQYFGPGTRLTVT.

V and J are TRBV13 and TRBJ2-4; 15 nucleotides align to TRBD2. This CDR3 spans 16 amino acids. Germline-derived CDR1 and CDR2 are PRHDT and FYEKMQ (reference sequence). After removal of 4 bases from V and 3 bases from J, the junction contained 1 base not matched to a gene. In DNA form, the CDR3 reads TGTGCCAGCAGCTCGGGACTAGCGGGGGGCAAAAACATTCAGTACTTC. Its translation: CASSSGLAGGKNIQYF.

The chain combines TRBV13 with TRBJ2-1, with 10 bases matching TRBD1. This CDR3 has 15 amino acids. CDR1 and CDR2 (germline): PRHDT, FYEKMQ (reference sequence). V gave up 8 bases and J gave up 0 bases; unmatched junction bases: 4. Here the CDR3 DNA reads TGTGCCAGCTCGGGACAGGGGAGCTCCTACAATGAGCAGTTCTTC. This sequence encodes CASSGQGSSYNEQFF.

This chain uses TRBV2 with TRBJ2-2, with 11 nucleotides matching TRBD2. This CDR3 comprises 14 residues. CDR1 SNHLY and CDR2 FYNNEI come from the germline V gene. V trimming: 6 bases; J trimming: 4 bases; junction bases outside the gene matches: 1. CDR3 DNA: TGTGCCAGCAGGACTAGCGGGACCACCGGGGAGCTGTTTTTT. The encoded protein is CASRTSGTTGELFF.

This chain connects TRBV19 to TRBJ1-5, with 11 positions matching TRBD1. V was clipped by 4 bases and J by 0 bases; unmatched bases: 5. The CDR3 contains 17 residues. The germline gives CDR1 LNHDA, CDR2 SQIVND (reference sequence). The CDR3 sequence is CASSRTGGDYSNQPQHF. CDR3 nucleotide sequence: TGTGCCAGTAGTAGGACAGGGGGCGATTATAGCAATCAGCCCCAGCATTTT.

The chain recombines TRBV5-1 with TRBJ2-7, with 10 bases fitting TRBD2. The germline V gene encodes CDR1 SGHRS and CDR2 YFSETQ. After removal of 2 bases from V and 2 bases from J, the junction contained 1 base not matched to a gene. The CDR3 consists of 14 residues. CDR3 sequence: CASSFGLAAYEQYF. The CDR3 DNA reads as TGCGCCAGCAGCTTCGGACTAGCGGCCTACGAGCAGTACTTC.

The chain carries TRBV29-1 and TRBJ2-1; D gene uncertain. This CDR3 has 10 residues. V lost 4 bases, J lost 9 bases, and 7 bases lay in between. Germline-derived CDR1 and CDR2 are SQVTM and ANQGSEA. The CDR3: CSVGWAEQFF. The CDR3 DNA follows: TGCAGCGTTGGTTGGGCTGAGCAGTTCTTC.

The sample holds one count of this clone. This sequence joins TRBV7-9 and TRBJ2-7; D possibly corresponds to TRBD2 (5 bases). The germline V gene encodes CDR1 SEHNR and CDR2 FQNEAQ (reference sequence). The CDR3 is made up of 13 amino acids. With 4 bases removed from V and 2 bases from J, the gap between germline ends came to 9 bases. CDR3 DNA sequence: TGTGCCAGCAGCTCCGGGAACACCTACGAGCAGTACTTC. Residues: CASSSGNTYEQYF.

The chain employs TRBV7-8 and TRBJ2-1, with 10 bases matching TRBD2. The J segment lost 4 bases and the V segment lost 4 bases, leaving 7 bases of the junction unmatched. CDR1 is SGHVS, CDR2 FQNEAQ, per germline. This CDR3 has 16 amino acids. The CDR3 is CASSSLSGGQYNEQFF. The CDR3 DNA is TGTGCCAGCAGCTCCCTTAGCGGGGGGCAATACAATGAGCAGTTCTTC.

The chain recombines TRBV6-1 with TRBJ2-3, with D tentatively TRBD2 (6 bases). Germline loops: CDR1 MNHNS, CDR2 SASEGT. The length of the CDR3 is 12 residues. V lost 5 bases to trimming and J lost 9 bases, with 12 bases between them. Written as DNA, the CDR3 is TGTGCCAGCAGTACCTCTAGCGCCACGCAGTATTTT. Residues: CASSTSSATQYF.

The chain carries TRBV30 and TRBJ1-2; D is ambiguous. With 0 bases removed from V and 11 bases from J, the gap between germline ends came to 13 bases. Germline V gives CDR1 GTSNPN, CDR2 SVGIG (reference sequence). The CDR3 covers 12 residues. CDR3 nucleotides: TGTGCCTGGAGTGTACTCCCCTCAAAATACACCTTC. Its protein is CAWSVLPSKYTF.

The chain has TRBV7-3 and TRBJ2-1; 11 bases are shared with TRBD2. In germline, CDR1 is SGHTA, CDR2 FQGTGA. V lost 5 bases and J lost 7; bases outside the gene matches: 4. CDR3 length: 14 amino acids. CDR3 region: CASSVVAGGNEQFF. CDR3 coding DNA: TGTGCCAGCAGCGTCGTAGCGGGGGGGAATGAGCAGTTCTTC.